Presented here are 20 T cell receptor beta chains from one specimen sequenced in a study of human T cells and chemical hapten exposure. One entry per CDR3 protein results from TCRdb running MiXCR on the RACE reads. The sample shows 150,000 to 200,000 distinct CDR3 sequences, 20% to 25% of them seen only once. Regarding time point: patch test 1, 2 weeks after DPC sensitization. Treatment here: therapeutic diphenylcyclopropenone sensitization with weekly scalp DPC. This sample comprised whole blood, obtained in connection with sensitization to the hapten diphenylcyclopropenone (DPC). All receptors derive from a woman aged 50 to 60 with alopecia areata. Some clones in this sample may be carry-over from other donors' samples.

The DNA for the CDR3 is TGTGCCAGCAGTGGACTAGCGGGGGGATACGAGCAGTACTTC. Its translation is CASSGLAGGYEQYF. This chain joins TRBV2 and TRBJ2-7; 13 positions match TRBD2. The CDR3 runs 14 residues. V was pared by 4 bases and J by 4 bases, with 1 base of the junction left unmatched. Per the germline V gene, CDR1 is SNHLY and CDR2 is FYNNEI.

The DNA for the CDR3 is TGCAGTGCTGGGGCGGACAGTACAACTAATGAAAAACTGTTTTTT. Amino acids: CSAGADSTTNEKLFF. This chain uses TRBV20-1 with TRBJ1-4; possible D gene TRBD1, 6 bases. In germline, CDR1 is DFQATT, CDR2 SNEGSKA (reference sequence). V lost 5 bases and J 0 bases, leaving 13 bases between the germline ends. This CDR3 region has 15 residues.

This sequence joins TRBV5-1 and TRBJ1-1; D is possibly TRBD1 (5 bases). V was shortened by 2 bases and J by 6 bases, with 14 bases between the two germline ends. In germline, CDR1 is SGHRS, CDR2 YFSETQ. The CDR3 spans 14 residues. The CDR3 coding sequence is TGCGCCAGCAGCTTCCAGGGAGTTTACTCTGAAGCTTTCTTT. As protein: CASSFQGVYSEAFF.

This sequence joins TRBV3-1 and TRBJ2-1; D unclear. Germline V gene lookup returns CDR1 LGHDT and CDR2 YNNKEL (reference sequence). V shed 0 bases and J shed 6 bases, with 6 bases lying between them. The CDR3 loop spans 13 amino acids. Written as DNA, the CDR3 is TGTGCCAGCAGCCAAGATAAGATCAATGAGCAGTTCTTC. It encodes CASSQDKINEQFF.

The rearrangement joins TRBV6-1 to TRBJ2-5, with 12 bases that match TRBD2. Trimming cost V 2 bases and J 2 bases; bases outside gene matches: 0. The CDR3 is 15 residues long. Germline CDR1 and CDR2: MNHNS and SASEGT. CDR3 protein: CASSELAGGQETQYF. The CDR3 DNA reads TGTGCCAGCAGTGAACTAGCGGGAGGGCAAGAGACCCAGTACTTC.

This clonotype has a handful of counts. The rearrangement uses TRBV15 and TRBJ1-1; TRBD1 agrees at 8 bases. Unmatched junction bases numbered 5, after V lost 2 bases and J lost 9 bases. This CDR3 is 13 amino acids long. Germline loops: CDR1 LNHNV, CDR2 YYDKDF (reference sequence). The CDR3 nucleotides read TGTGCCACCAGCAGACCGGACAGGGCAAAAGCTTTCTTT. Protein sequence: CATSRPDRAKAFF.

The chain combines TRBV2 with TRBJ2-2, with 8 positions matching TRBD2. Germline V gene data show CDR1 as SNHLY and CDR2 as FYNNEI. J lost 6 bases, V lost 6 bases, and 6 bases had no gene match. The CDR3 is made up of 14 amino acids. CDR3: CASRGGTRAGELFF. CDR3 nucleotides: TGTGCCAGCAGAGGCGGGACTAGGGCCGGGGAGCTGTTTTTT.

This sequence joins TRBV5-1 and TRBJ2-1; 12 bases are shared with TRBD2. Losses at the gene ends were 4 bases for V and 3 bases for J; bases not matched to a gene: 5. This CDR3 has 16 amino acids. Germline values: CDR1 SGHRS, CDR2 YFSETQ. The CDR3 bases are TGCGCCAGCAGCATCCCGACTAGCGGGAGCTACAATGAGCAGTTCTTC. Encoded protein: CASSIPTSGSYNEQFF.

The chain employs TRBV29-1 and TRBJ2-7; the D gene is possibly TRBD2 (5 bases). The CDR3 is made up of 16 amino acids. V lost 0 bases to trimming and J lost 6 bases, with 21 bases between them. The germline CDR1 and CDR2 sequences are SQVTM and ANQGSEA. DNA of the CDR3: TGCAGCGTTGAAGAGTGGTCAAGCATTCGGGGAACCGAGCAGTACTTC. Amino acid sequence: CSVEEWSSIRGTEQYF.

This clonotype was counted only a few times. This sequence joins TRBV2 and TRBJ2-3; 10 bases fit TRBD2. J gave up 2 bases and V 5 bases, and 7 bases lay outside the gene matches. Germline CDR1 SNHLY, CDR2 FYNNEI. The CDR3 contains 16 residues. CDR3 sequence: CASSRTSGLNTDTQYF. As DNA, the CDR3 is TGTGCCAGCAGTCGGACTAGCGGATTAAACACAGATACGCAGTATTTT.

The rearrangement joins TRBV12-3 or TRBV12-4 to TRBJ2-2; D gene ambiguous. The CDR3 loop spans 14 amino acids. Trimming took 3 bases from V and 8 from J, leaving 13 bases between them. The CDR3: CASSFLGMTGELFF. CDR3 bases: TGTGCCAGCAGTTTTTTAGGGATGACGGGGGAGCTGTTTTTT.

The chain employs TRBV19 and TRBJ1-5; 9 positions agree with TRBD1. CDR1 is LNHDA, CDR2 SQIVND, per germline (reference sequence). This CDR3 comprises 15 residues. V was clipped by 5 bases and J by 4 bases; unmatched bases: 6. CDR3 loop: CASSSGQGGNQPQHF. For the CDR3, the DNA is TGTGCCAGTAGTTCGGGACAGGGTGGAAATCAGCCCCAGCATTTT.

This clonotype was seen a handful of times. CDR3 amino acids: CASSLEALNTEAFF. Here the CDR3 DNA reads TGCGCCAGCAGCTTGGAGGCATTGAACACTGAAGCTTTCTTT. V usage is TRBV5-1 and J usage is TRBJ1-1, with unresolved D. The germline CDR1 and CDR2 sequences are SGHRS and YFSETQ. V shed 0 bases and J shed 0 bases, with 6 bases lying between them. The CDR3 runs to 14 residues.

The chain couples TRBV12-3 or TRBV12-4 to TRBJ2-5; maybe TRBD2 (5 bases). This CDR3 contains 14 residues. With 2 bases removed from V and 0 bases from J, the gap between germline ends came to 7 bases. The CDR3 loop reads CASSLNGNQETQYF. For the CDR3, the DNA is TGTGCCAGCAGTTTAAACGGGAACCAAGAGACCCAGTACTTC.

CDR3 sequence (DNA): TGTGCCAGCAGCCCAAGGACAGGGGGCCCGGGTGGCTACACCTTC. Amino acid sequence: CASSPRTGGPGGYTF. The chain uses TRBV9 and TRBJ1-2; 11 positions match TRBD1. CDR1 and CDR2 (germline): SGDLS, YYNGEE. The CDR3 covers 15 residues. The trim removed 4 bases at V and 7 bases at J, leaving 9 bases unmatched.

V is TRBV3-1 and J is TRBJ2-1, with a possible D match to TRBD1 (6 bases). The V gene lost 1 base and the J gene lost 9 bases, with 13 bases spanning the gap. The germline V gene encodes CDR1 LGHDT and CDR2 YNNKEL (reference sequence). The CDR3 is 14 amino acids. The CDR3 loop is CASSQVYRASEQFF. As DNA, the CDR3 is TGTGCCAGCAGCCAAGTGTACAGGGCTTCTGAGCAGTTCTTC.

This rearrangement joins TRBV2 to TRBJ2-1, with 8 bases that match TRBD2. CDR3 length: 16 amino acids. V lost 6 bases and J lost 7; bases outside the gene matches: 14. In germline, CDR1 is SNHLY, CDR2 FYNNEI. CDR3 amino acids: CASRLTLSGIINEQFF. CDR3 bases: TGTGCCAGCAGACTTACGCTTAGCGGGATAATAAATGAGCAGTTCTTC. The full variable domain, rest sourced from reference TRBV2 and TRBJ2-1, is EPEVTQTPSHQVTQMGQEVILRCVPISNHLYFYWYRQILGQKVEFLVSFYNNEISEKSEIFDDQFSVERPDGSNFTLKIRSTKLEDSAMYFCASRLTLSGIINEQFFGPGTRLTVL.

The chain couples TRBV12-3 or TRBV12-4 to TRBJ1-5; D remains ambiguous. The CDR3 extends over 13 amino acids. Trimming shortened V by 3 bases and J by 3 bases, and 6 bases separated the two germline ends. CDR3 bases: TGTGCCAGCAGTTTCTGGGCCAATCAGCCCCAGCATTTT. It yields the protein CASSFWANQPQHF.

This clonotype was counted only a few times. The V and J genes are TRBV6-1 and TRBJ2-3; TRBD2 matches at 10 bases. The V segment lost 2 bases and the J segment 1 base; nucleotides outside the gene matches: 3. CDR3 size: 16 residues. Germline CDR1 reads MNHNS; CDR2 reads SASEGT. CDR3 sequence reads: CASSETLAGGTDTQYF. CDR3 nucleotide sequence: TGTGCCAGCAGTGAAACCCTAGCGGGAGGCACAGATACGCAGTATTTT.

The chain uses TRBV10-3 and TRBJ1-1, with D unclear. CDR3 length: 11 residues. The germline V gene encodes CDR1 ENHRY and CDR2 SYGVKD. V was shortened by 6 bases and J by 7 bases, with 9 bases between the two germline ends. The CDR3 sequence is CAIRAHNEAFF. DNA of the CDR3: TGTGCCATCAGGGCCCACAATGAAGCTTTCTTT.